This TCR beta chain was captured in a study of blood T cell repertoires in COVID-19 (TCRdb year 2020). About the investigation overall: Collaborator samples came from the United States, Italy and Spain and covered acute and convalescent phases of COVID-19. The prospective study material was composed of cDNA or gDNA derived from T cells, B-cell-depleted T cells, or PBMCs. Where available, HLA class I and class II types were taken from metadata supplied by the sample provider and were not determined by assay-based typing. Subjects who had been exposed to COVID-19, were actively infected with it, or had recovered from it provided the deeply sampled blood TCRbeta repertoires that made up the dataset. The samples were drawn from the first 160 participants of the ongoing ImmuneRACE study and from more than 1,000 subjects provided by 6 global collaborators. A freely available public database, intended as a resource for researchers studying the immune response to SARS-CoV-2, is where the repertoires were released. The sample metadata nearly always contained a de-identified subject ID, COVID-19 status, age in years and sex.

Each collaborating institution followed its own protocols to collect whole blood in K2EDTA tubes. For TCRbeta analysis, collaborator samples were shipped as frozen whole blood, as isolated PBMCs, or as DNA extracted from either sample type. Results and caveats for the whole study, not just this receptor: The amount of clinical and demographic metadata varied by source and participant and was provided uncurated.

A note on this clone: Its antigen remains undetermined. No base-level quality is on record; no much larger clone is a single base apart.

The immunoSEQ Assay, a bias-controlled multiplex PCR, was used to amplify TCRbeta CDR3 regions from genomic DNA. The authors processed their data as follows. The number of nucleated cells in each sample was estimated from the amplification of reference gene primers within the assay. Sequence reads were collapsed and filtered to measure the absolute abundance of every unique TCRbeta CDR3 rearrangement. For each sample, productive Simpson clonality was calculated as the square root of Simpson's diversity index across productive rearrangements. The table comes from immuneACCESS by way of TCRdb, which keeps in-frame sequences with V and J called. Part of the clones is missing from these tables; in studies checked, under half for an unresolved V gene and the rest for unknown reasons. The DNA gave D and trimming, while V, J and clone size come from that table. The sample contains some 330,000 clones, roughly 90% of them found a single time. The top ten clones comprise 3% to 4% of the sample.

This TCR was recovered from a woman in her forties or fifties with active or convalescent COVID-19. Sample: peripheral blood.

The CDR3 region reads CASSFDRGEQYF. The nucleotide sequence is TGTGCCAGCAGCTTTGACAGGGGCGAGCAGTACTTC. Rearrangement joined TRBV7-9 to TRBJ2-7, and TRBD1 aligns with 8 junction nucleotides. The CDR3 runs 12 residues from the cysteine to the phenylalanine. Of the read, only the CDR3 DNA is kept; its 36 bases are in frame from base 1. The CDR1 and CDR2 encoded by the germline V gene (reference sequence) are SEHNR and FQNEAQ. Relative to germline, V is missing 3 bases and J is missing 6 bases, with 1 base of the junction outside any gene match.